A single sample gave rise to the 9 T cell receptor beta chains below, sequenced in a study of cytomegalovirus exposure and HLA in healthy donors. Primers for the PCR totalled 60 Vbeta and 13 Jbeta. Using immunoSEQ multiplex PCR, the repertoire was profiled, and TCRdb retains in-frame clones only, with some absent. Its table lists about 150,000 clones. Sequencing was done on a sample of PBMCs. These receptor sequences come from a woman aged 45-65 years in good health and CMV-seronegative.

V usage is TRBV5-5 and J usage is TRBJ2-1; tentatively, D is TRBD2 (6 bases). With 2 bases removed from V and 9 bases from J, the gap between germline ends came to 9 bases. Germline values: CDR1 SGHKS, CDR2 YYEKEE (reference sequence). This CDR3 is built from 12 residues. CDR3 loop: CASSLGGTEQFF. The CDR3 DNA reads as TGTGCCAGCAGCTTAGGAGGGACTGAGCAGTTCTTC.

The chain links TRBV18 to TRBJ2-1, with 9 bases lining up with TRBD1. This CDR3 is built from 16 residues. CDR1 is KGHSH and CDR2 is LQKENI in the germline V gene. J lost 3 bases, V lost 1 base, and 4 bases had no gene match. CDR3 in DNA: TGTGCCAGCTCACCACGACAGGGGGGGAACTACAATGAGCAGTTCTTC. Translated, it gives CASSPRQGGNYNEQFF.

The chain is built from TRBV15 and TRBJ2-7, with D possibly being TRBD2 (6 bases). V lost 1 base, J lost 1 base, and 14 bases lay in between. There are 16 residues in the CDR3. The germline V gene has CDR1 LNHNV and CDR2 YYDKDF (reference sequence). For the CDR3, the DNA is TGTGCCACCAGCAGAGGAGGCCAACTAGCTTCCTACGAGCAGTACTTC. Protein product: CATSRGGQLASYEQYF.

The chain links TRBV7-6 to TRBJ2-3; 9 positions match TRBD2. Trimming cost V 7 bases and J 0 bases; bases outside gene matches: 11. CDR1 and CDR2 from the germline V gene are SGHVS and FNYEAQ. CDR3 length equals 17 residues. CDR3 sequence: CASTRERLAASTDTQYF. The CDR3 region has the DNA TGTGCCAGCACCCGAGAGAGACTAGCGGCTAGCACAGATACGCAGTATTTT.

This rearrangement joins TRBV27 to TRBJ1-1, with D possibly being TRBD1 (5 bases). V was trimmed by 2 bases and J by 0 bases, leaving 7 bases between them. CDR1 and CDR2 from the germline V gene are MNHEY and SMNVEV (reference sequence). The CDR3 covers 14 residues. CDR3 sequence reads: CASSLAGMNTEAFF. The CDR3 region has the DNA TGTGCCAGCAGTTTAGCAGGGATGAACACTGAAGCTTTCTTT.

The J gene is TRBJ2-2, the V gene TRBV28; D gene uncertain. The CDR3 is made up of 13 amino acids. V was trimmed by 5 bases and J by 1 base, leaving 5 bases between them. Per germline, CDR1 MDHEN and CDR2 SYDVKM. CDR3 sequence (DNA): TGTGCCAGCAGTGAACAGAACACCGGGGAGCTGTTTTTT. This gives the protein CASSEQNTGELFF.

The V and J genes are TRBV5-1 and TRBJ2-7; 7 bases fit TRBD1. Trimming removed 0 bases from V and 6 bases from J; junction bases left unmatched: 9. The CDR3 contains 15 residues. Looked up from germline, CDR1 is SGHRS and CDR2 is YFSETQ. CDR3 sequence: CASSLAIEGAAEQYF. CDR3 in DNA: TGCGCCAGCAGCTTGGCCATCGAGGGGGCGGCCGAGCAGTACTTC.

V gene TRBV5-1 combines with J gene TRBJ2-3, with D possibly being TRBD1 (6 bases). CDR1 and CDR2 from the germline V gene are SGHRS and YFSETQ. The CDR3 loop spans 17 amino acids. Deletions cut 0 bases from V and 4 bases from J, with 18 bases between. The CDR3 protein is CASSLGAQSGGADTQYF. As DNA, the CDR3 is TGCGCCAGCAGCTTGGGGGCTCAGAGTGGGGGCGCAGATACGCAGTATTTT.

The chain recombines TRBV28 with TRBJ1-5; no reliable D call. Deletions cut 3 bases from V and 0 bases from J, with 15 bases between. CDR1 is MDHEN and CDR2 is SYDVKM in the germline V gene. CDR3 length equals 17 residues. The CDR3 is CASSFIKEVDSNQPQHF. The CDR3 DNA reads TGTGCCAGCAGTTTTATAAAAGAGGTCGATAGCAATCAGCCCCAGCATTTT. Looking up the rest from reference TRBV28 and TRBJ1-5 gives the full variable domain: DVKVTQSSRYLVKRTGEKVFLECVQDMDHENMFWYRQDPGLGLRLIYFSYDVKMKEKGDIPEGYSVSREKKERFSLILESASTNQTSMYLCASSFIKEVDSNQPQHFGDGTRLSIL.